This TCR beta chain appears in the sequencing data of a study of regulatory T cells in long-lasting Graves disease (dated by TCRdb to the early 2020s). Regarding the research as a whole: Newly diagnosed Graves' disease patients had taken antithyroid drugs for less than 3 months. This study used TCR sequencing and RNA sequencing of peripheral blood to compare persistent Graves' disease patients against newly diagnosed Graves' disease patients. The study was conducted in China and was registered as a clinical trial. TCR sequencing covered around 13 persistent and some 20 newly diagnosed Graves' disease patients, some 33 samples in total.

As for this clonotype: What this receptor recognizes is not known. It has no much larger one-base neighbor in the sample; base qualities were not kept.

Overall study results and their limits: As a limitation, the authors acknowledged that the small sample size may reduce accuracy. TRBV28, TRBJ1-2 and TRBJ2-5 were preferentially used in persistent disease, while TRBV20-1 and TRBJ2-1 were favored in newly diagnosed disease. Sequencing and analysis were limited to the TCR beta chain. Compared with newly diagnosed patients, patients with persistent Graves' disease had lower TCR Shannon entropy and fewer highly expanded clones, which suggests clonal expansion. Peripheral blood alone was examined, since thyroid tissue, which constituted the primary lesion, could not be accessed. Patients with persistent disease shared more public clonotypes (about 2,900) than newly diagnosed patients did (nearly 1,000).

In light of the paper, this sample's time point label describes: newly diagnosed GD, antithyroid drugs for less than 3 months. RNA was extracted from PBMCs in TRIzol for both TCR sequencing and RNA sequencing. The diagnosis of Graves' disease followed American Thyroid Association guidelines. Patients were recruited from an endocrinology department in Xi'an, China. Each patient gave approximately 8.8 milliliters of peripheral blood, collected in an EDTA anticoagulant tube. PBMCs were isolated by Ficoll Paque Plus density gradient separation without further T cell sorting. An Agilent 2100 Bioanalyzer and agarose gel were used to assess RNA quality, and a NanoDrop 2000 was used to measure RNA concentration. From the germline V gene, CDR1 is SGHDN and CDR2 is FVKESK. From the cysteine through the phenylalanine, the CDR3 covers 17 amino acids. Only CDR3 DNA is held: 51 bases, read in frame from base 1.

The method behind the library was multiplex PCR. Sequenced on an Illumina HiSeq 4000. To build TCR beta libraries, CDR3 regions were amplified by Arm-PCR using iRepertoire HTBI primers. Gel purification was performed on PCR products prior to sequencing. From the authors' description of their analysis: Gene usage analysis of CDR3 amino acid clonotypes used the roughly 60 TRBV and 14 TRBJ segments found across samples. COPE and FqMerger were used to merge the filtered high-quality paired reads into contigs. BLAST was used to align contigs to IMGT TRBV, TRBD and TRBJ reference genes, and CDR3 was defined according to IMGT. Clonotypes above 0.1% frequency were classified as highly expanded clones. Shannon entropy was used to measure repertoire diversity, and the Gini coefficient was used to measure V-J evenness. A clonotype was considered public if more than one individual shared it. TCRdb passed the public sequencing reads through fastp at Q25 and MiXCR, retaining productive beta sequences. Here each entry gathers all rows of one CDR3 protein and keeps the most common genes and DNA. TCRdb, rather than the study authors, made the V and J calls. For this sample the table gives 410,000 or so distinct CDR3 sequences, of which 14% to 15% were detected only once. In total, the top ten clones hold roughly a sixth of the sample.

The same sample was also studied in work on T cells in Graves' hyperthyroidism and ophthalmopathy. The other study reports the following: Stable Graves' hyperthyroidism was defined as no progression to ophthalmopathy during 18 months of follow-up. Hyperthyroidism patients were newly diagnosed, with disease duration under 2 months, and aged 18 to 65 years. Any patient with an uncontrolled infection, another autoimmune disease, pregnancy or lactation was excluded. Clinical symptoms, serum thyroxine and TRAb, thyroid ultrasound, and orbital computed tomography formed the basis for the diagnoses. The TCR CDR3 was subjected to a first round of RT-PCR using the HTBI primer set and the Qiagen OneStep RT-PCR kit. Blood samples also contained most of the expanded thyroid clonotypes (frequency above 0.001), which suggests that blood repertoires may reflect thyroid immune responses. In cross-validation, a model built on a 13 V-J signature told ophthalmopathy apart from stable hyperthyroidism with approximately 91% sensitivity and around 81% specificity, and in testing the same model reached 80%/75%. In validation, the model predicted progression to ophthalmopathy a median of roughly 6.2 months before onset, with roughly 68% sensitivity and 72.22% specificity. To identify TCR V-J signatures that set the groups apart, the researchers used a discovery cohort of about a hundred patients, made up of roughly 40 with Graves' ophthalmopathy and some 58 with stable Graves' hyperthyroidism. An independent validation cohort of around 20 hyperthyroidism patients and approximately 17 patients who later progressed to ophthalmopathy tested prospective prediction of ophthalmopathy. The 75 to 100 discovery patients were randomly split 7:3 into training and test sets. The study also compared thyroid tissue and blood T-cell repertoires from roughly six Graves' hyperthyroidism patients. After blood sampling, hyperthyroidism patients were treated with methimazole at a starting dose of 30 mg daily, and ophthalmopathy patients were treated with high-dose intravenous methylprednisolone. Libraries were constructed in a second round of multiplex PCR, after which size selection and purification were carried out. The libraries were sequenced on an Illumina HiSeq2000 using paired-end 100 bp reads. SOAPnuke was used to process the raw data, with reads discarded if the reads contained adapters or uncalled bases, had a mean Phred below 15, or lacked an exact constant-primer or identifier match. COPE v1.2.5 was used to merge high-quality paired reads, and clonotypes were defined as unique nucleotide sequences. Clonotypes were aligned to IMGT TRBV, TRBD and TRBJ reference segments using MiTCR v1.1. The analysis was restricted to V-J combinations with a frequency above 0.0001, which together covered 99% to 99.2% of the repertoires. A TCS score was defined as the ratio between F50 (clonal expansion) and ExV (chaos), using BLOSUM62-based TCRdist between CDR3 peptides within each V-J. Welch's t-statistics and random forest reduced 514 V-J features to roughly 13, which were used in a naive Bayes classifier (R e1071). Sample size was not statistically predetermined, and blinding of investigators to group allocation was not performed. According to the paper, TCR Vbeta CDR3 sequencing was carried out on some 140 peripheral blood samples, which came from fewer than 50 ophthalmopathy, under 80 hyperthyroidism and roughly 17 progressor patients.

This clonotype was obtained from a young woman with Graves disease. Donor details come from another sample of the same person, matched by shared clones. Rearrangement joined TRBV14 to TRBJ2-1, with 11 central nucleotides matching TRBD1. The J call is doubtful: the DNA matches TRBJ2-7 better. Sequencing used peripheral blood mononuclear cells (PBMCs), obtained at new diagnosis, from a patient treated with antithyroid drugs. CDR3 sequence: CASSHSRDRGLIGAQYF. The DNA sequence is as follows: TGTGCCAGCAGCCATAGCCGGGACAGGGGGTTGATCGGTGCGCAGTACTTC.